The sequence of this TCR beta chain was determined in a study of identical twins. Study-wide findings and caveats: Conclusions came from cross-sectional statistical analysis, not from following the same donors. Out-of-frame beta sequences exhibited a weaker degree of excess twin sharing.

The V and J ends lost 11 bases and 7 bases, in that order; junction bases with no gene match: 6. This CDR3 is built from 12 residues. In this sample, this clonotype turned up many times. Antigen unknown. Unique molecular identifiers were present on cDNA, and template switching added a universal primer site. TCRdb re-called the 5' RACE reads through MiXCR, storing one row per CDR3 protein. The sample carries more than 350,000 distinct CDR3 sequences, 7% to 9.5% recorded once. The rearrangement uses TRBV12-3 or TRBV12-4 and TRBJ2-1, with 9 nucleotides matching TRBD1. The origin of this receptor is a woman aged 45-65 years in good health. Material: naive T cells sorted from blood. The CDR3 sequence is CASRDRANEQFF. The CDR3 coding sequence is TGTGCCTCCCGGGACAGGGCGAATGAGCAGTTCTTC.